The 20 T cell receptor beta chains reported below all come from one sample, sequenced in a study of T cell repertoires in cytomegalovirus infection. TCRdb independently ran MiXCR on the reads; one entry per CDR3 protein. The profile covers 750,000 to 900,000 distinct CDR3 sequences, with almost 30% appearing a single time and roughly 14% taken by the ten largest. Their antigens remain unidentified. The specimen comprised cultured CD8+ T cells from PBMCs, sampled from culture after CMV antigen stimulation. The receptors originated from a human donor in good health (CMV status not recorded). Some clones in this sample may be carry-over from other donors' samples.

This chain connects TRBV6-1 to TRBJ1-5; D gene uncertain. The V gene's germline CDR1 is MNHNS and CDR2 SASEGT. V was pared by 6 bases and J by 0 bases, with 12 bases between. The CDR3 extends over 15 amino acids. CDR3 region: CASSNRVNSNQPQHF. The CDR3 DNA reads TGTGCCAGCAGCAATCGGGTAAATAGCAATCAGCCCCAGCATTTT.

This clonotype has more than one count but fewer than ten. DNA for the CDR3: TGTGCCAGCAGTTACTCTCCAGGGACCACCGGGGAGCTGTTTTTT. Translated: CASSYSPGTTGELFF. V and J are TRBV6-5 and TRBJ2-2; D is perhaps TRBD1 or TRBD2 (5 bases each). Germline assignment: CDR1 MNHEY and CDR2 SVGAGI. The CDR3 totals 15 residues. V was pared by 0 bases and J by 4 bases, with 9 bases between.

The chain is built from TRBV4-2 and TRBJ1-1, with unresolved D. The V and J ends lost 4 bases and 1 base respectively, with 22 bases between them. The CDR3 loop spans 18 amino acids. Germline V gene lookup returns CDR1 LGHNA and CDR2 YNFKEQ. The CDR3 DNA follows: TGTGCCAGCAGCCTCTTCCGTCACCAAATTCCGGGGAACACTGAAGCTTTCTTT. This gives the protein CASSLFRHQIPGNTEAFF.

A few counts support this clonotype. The V and J genes are TRBV4-1 and TRBJ2-7; 11 positions match TRBD1. The germline CDR1 and CDR2 sequences are MGHRA and YSYEKL. Trimming cost V 3 bases and J 2 bases; bases outside gene matches: 0. CDR3 length: 14 amino acids. The CDR3 region is CASSQGQGAYEQYV. CDR3 DNA: TGCGCCAGCAGCCAGGGACAGGGGGCCTACGAGCAGTACGTC.

The CDR3 DNA is TGTGCCAGCAGCCCCTTAGACGGCACACTATTTGCAACTAATGAAAAACTGTTTTTT. Protein sequence: CASSPLDGTLFATNEKLFF. The chain uses TRBV11-2 and TRBJ1-4; D not certain. Trimming cost V 5 bases and J 0 bases, with 22 bases left between them. CDR3 size: 19 residues. Germline CDR1 SGHAT, CDR2 FQNNGV.

A few counts support this clonotype. The chain recombines TRBV7-9 with TRBJ2-1; D possibly corresponds to TRBD1 (6 bases). This CDR3 region has 12 residues. Germline CDR1 reads SEHNR; CDR2 reads FQNEAQ (reference sequence). Between the trimmed V and J ends, which lost 5 bases and 8 bases, there was a span of 10 bases. The CDR3 here is CASSQDSDEQFF. The CDR3 DNA reads TGTGCCAGCAGCCAGGACAGCGATGAGCAGTTCTTC.

There are many counts of this clonotype. V is TRBV7-8 and J is TRBJ2-6; 7 nucleotides match TRBD1. V lost 2 bases and J lost 2; bases outside the gene matches: 0. The CDR3 runs 15 residues. Germline CDR1 is SGHVS and CDR2 is FQNEAQ. Here the CDR3 DNA reads TGTGCCAGCAGCTTAACAGGGGCTGGGGCCAACGTCCTGACTTTC. Protein: CASSLTGAGANVLTF.

V is TRBV19 and J is TRBJ1-4, with 7 bases that match TRBD1. The CDR3 covers 15 residues. The junction had 11 bases not matched to a gene; V was cut back by 5 bases and J by 8 bases. In germline, CDR1 is LNHDA, CDR2 SQIVND (reference sequence). The DNA of the CDR3 is TGTGCCAGTAGTGCCCGGACAGGTGATGGAGAAAAACTGTTTTTT. It is translated as CASSARTGDGEKLFF. Full variable domain (missing parts from reference TRBV19 and TRBJ1-4): DGGITQSPKYLFRKEGQNVTLSCEQNLNHDAMYWYRQDPGQGLRLIYYSQIVNDFQKGDIAEGYSVSREKKESFPLTVTSAQKNPTAFYLCASSARTGDGEKLFFGSGTQLSVL.

This clonotype was seen only a few times. The chain recombines TRBV4-2 with TRBJ1-3; no reliable D call. V shed 0 bases and J shed 2 bases, with 11 bases lying between them. This CDR3 contains 16 residues. Germline CDR1 is LGHNA and CDR2 is YNFKEQ. This CDR3 reads CASSQEGSSAGNTIYF. The CDR3 DNA sequence: TGTGCCAGCAGCCAAGAAGGGTCCTCGGCTGGAAACACCATATATTTT.

This clonotype was observed a few times. This chain joins TRBV7-8 and TRBJ2-1; D is unclear. V lost 1 base, J lost 5 bases, and 6 bases lay in between. The CDR3 consists of 13 residues. Germline CDR1 reads SGHVS; CDR2 reads FQNEAQ. CDR3 in DNA: TGTGCCAGCAGCTTAGTGTACGACAATGAGCAGTTCTTC. Translating gives CASSLVYDNEQFF.

In this sample, this clonotype turned up a few times. The J gene is TRBJ2-7, the V gene TRBV12-3 or TRBV12-4; D gene unclear. V was trimmed by 7 bases and J by 5 bases, leaving 12 bases between them. This CDR3 comprises 12 residues. The CDR3 protein is CASTQEAHEQYF. CDR3 bases: TGTGCCAGCACCCAGGAAGCCCACGAGCAGTACTTC.

For this clonotype: A read error may be the cause here, since a much bigger clone is one base away. The V call is TRBV12-3 or TRBV12-4, the J call TRBJ2-2, with a tentative D call TRBD1 (6 bases). Trimming removed 5 bases at V and 1 base at J, with 8 bases between. The CDR3 covers 14 residues. In nucleotides, the CDR3 is TGTGCCAGCAGTACGACAGGGAACACCGGGGAGCTGTTTTTT. Encoded protein: CASSTTGNTGELFF.

This clonotype was counted between two and nine times. The chain recombines TRBV27 with TRBJ2-7, with 9 positions matching TRBD1. The junction had 8 bases not matched to a gene; V was cut back by 5 bases and J by 0 bases. CDR1 is MNHEY and CDR2 is SMNVEV in the germline V gene (reference sequence). CDR3 length equals 16 residues. CDR3 sequence: CASSPRTGASSYEQYV. In DNA form, the CDR3 reads TGTGCCAGCAGTCCCCGGACAGGGGCCAGCTCCTACGAGCAGTACGTC.

Remarks on this clonotype: A much larger clone lies a single base off, so this may be a read error. The genes are TRBV7-8 and TRBJ1-1, with 8 bases fitting TRBD1. The germline V gene encodes CDR1 SGHVS and CDR2 FQNEAQ. Germline trimming cut 4 bases from V and 3 bases from J; bases unmatched to any gene: 4. This CDR3 has 14 residues. DNA of the CDR3: TGTGCCAGCAGCTCGACAGGGGAGTACACTGAAGCTTTCTTT. Protein product: CASSSTGEYTEAFF.

J is TRBJ1-2 and V is TRBV6-5, with D unclear. Germline loops: CDR1 MNHEY, CDR2 SVGAGI. The length of the CDR3 is 14 residues. V gave up 0 bases and J gave up 4 bases, with 9 bases separating them. This CDR3 is CASSYSHIGYGYTF. CDR3 sequence (DNA): TGTGCCAGCAGTTACTCCCATATTGGCTATGGCTACACCTTC.

This sequence joins TRBV28 and TRBJ2-5; perhaps TRBD2 as D (5 bases). The CDR3 is 16 residues long. CDR1 is MDHEN, CDR2 SYDVKM, per germline. V was pared by 1 base and J by 1 base, with 13 bases between. This chain's CDR3 is CASSLFGGGPQETQYF. The CDR3 nucleotides read TGTGCCAGCAGTTTATTCGGCGGAGGTCCCCAAGAGACCCAGTACTTC.

Ten or more counts support this clonotype. The CDR3 nucleotides read TGTGCCAGCAGTTATACAGGCTTGAGGGGCTACACCTTC. Translation: CASSYTGLRGYTF. V is TRBV6-1 and J is TRBJ1-2; D perhaps matches TRBD1 (5 bases). This CDR3 is 13 amino acids long. Trimming removed 5 bases from V and 8 bases from J, with 15 bases in between. Germline CDR1 and CDR2: MNHNS and SASEGT.

The V gene is TRBV20-1, the J gene TRBJ2-1, with no clear D. V lost 3 bases, J lost 2 bases, and 8 bases lay in between. Germline CDR1 and CDR2: DFQATT and SNEGSKA (reference sequence). This CDR3 spans 13 amino acids. The CDR3, as DNA: TGCAGTGCTAGTAAAACTCCCTACAATGAGCAGTTCTTC. Protein product: CSASKTPYNEQFF.

This clonotype was detected a few times. The V call is TRBV7-9, the J call TRBJ2-7; no clear D. The CDR3 contains 15 residues. Germline V gives CDR1 SEHNR, CDR2 FQNEAQ (reference sequence). Trimming pared 5 bases from V and 2 bases from J, leaving 16 bases between. CDR3 sequence reads: CASSTPPGSTYEQYF. CDR3 nucleotide sequence: TGTGCCAGCAGCACCCCCCCAGGATCCACCTACGAGCAGTACTTC.

The chain uses TRBV7-9 and TRBJ1-1, with D unclear. V was cut by 5 bases and J by 6 bases, with 16 bases left in between. The CDR3 is 14 amino acids. The V gene's germline CDR1 is SEHNR and CDR2 FQNEAQ (reference sequence). CDR3 in DNA: TGTGCCAGCAGCGCCCCAGGCGGTAGTGCTGAAGCTTTCTTT. It specifies CASSAPGGSAEAFF.